Listed here are 14 T cell receptor beta chains from one sample, sequenced in a study of cytomegalovirus exposure and HLA in healthy donors. Vbeta (60) and Jbeta (13) primers were used in the PCR. Libraries were prepared by immunoSEQ multiplex PCR; TCRdb keeps only in-frame clonotypes and omits some of them. Of roughly 100,000 clones in the sample, over 60% were seen once. The specimen sequenced was PBMCs. The receptors stem from a female donor in good health and CMV-seronegative.

The rearrangement joins TRBV7-8 to TRBJ2-2; D is perhaps TRBD2 (6 bases). CDR3 length: 13 residues. Trimming removed 6 bases at V and 5 bases at J, with 10 bases between. Germline V lookup: CDR1 SGHVS, CDR2 FQNEAQ. CDR3 region: CASRILATGELFF. CDR3 in DNA: TGTGCCAGCAGGATACTAGCTACCGGGGAGCTGTTTTTT. Using reference TRBV7-8 and TRBJ2-2 for the parts outside the CDR3, the full variable domain is GAGVSQSPRYKVAKRGQDVALRCDPISGHVSLFWYQQALGQGPEFLTYFQNEAQLDKSGLPSDRFFAERPEGSVSTLKIQRTQQEDSAVYLCASRILATGELFFGEGSRLTVL.

The chain combines TRBV5-1 with TRBJ1-2, with D perhaps TRBD1 (6 bases). Germline V gives CDR1 SGHRS, CDR2 YFSETQ. The germline V and J ends were trimmed by 3 bases and 8 bases, with 17 bases remaining between them. This CDR3 has 14 amino acids. The CDR3 loop is CASSSGNREGGYTF. The CDR3 DNA follows: TGCGCCAGCAGCTCTGGAAACAGGGAGGGGGGCTACACCTTC. Together with reference TRBV5-1 and TRBJ1-2, the CDR3 gives the full variable domain: KAGVTQTPRYLIKTRGQQVTLSCSPISGHRSVSWYQQTPGQGLQFLFEYFSETQRNKGNFPGRFSGRQFSNSRSEMNVSTLELGDSALYLCASSSGNREGGYTFGSGTRLTVV.

The chain links TRBV27 to TRBJ2-2; 15 bases match TRBD2. The CDR3 is 17 residues long. Losses at the gene ends were 4 bases for V and 5 bases for J; bases not matched to a gene: 5. Germline V gene lookup returns CDR1 MNHEY and CDR2 SMNVEV (reference sequence). The CDR3 DNA reads as TGTGCCAGCAGTTACGGACTAGCGGGAGGGCCAACCGGGGAGCTGTTTTTT. Residues: CASSYGLAGGPTGELFF.

The chain couples TRBV7-2 to TRBJ1-2, with TRBD1 matching over 7 bases. The ends lost 4 bases at V and 4 bases at J; junction bases unmatched: 9. This CDR3 spans 15 amino acids. CDR1 and CDR2 (germline): SGHTA, FQGNSA. The CDR3 is CASSSRAGGIYGYTF. CDR3 bases: TGTGCCAGCAGCTCTAGGGCAGGGGGGATCTATGGCTACACCTTC.

This chain's CDR3 is CASSLNGGNQPQHF. CDR3 sequence (DNA): TGTGCCAGCAGCCTCAACGGGGGCAATCAGCCCCAGCATTTT. The J gene is TRBJ1-5, the V gene TRBV5-4, with D uncertain. The CDR3 has 14 residues. V was cut by 4 bases and J by 2 bases, with 10 bases left in between. Germline V gives CDR1 SGHNT, CDR2 YYREEE (reference sequence). Combining the CDR3 with reference TRBV5-4 and TRBJ1-5 gives the whole variable domain ETGVTQSPTHLIKTRGQQVTLRCSSQSGHNTVSWYQQALGQGPQFIFQYYREEENGRGNFPPRFSGLQFPNYSSELNVNALELDDSALYLCASSLNGGNQPQHFGDGTRLSIL.

The chain links TRBV9 to TRBJ2-3; no firm D call. The V end lost 3 bases, the J end lost 8 bases, and 10 bases lay between the germline ends. The germline gives CDR1 SGDLS, CDR2 YYNGEE. The CDR3 loop spans 12 amino acids. The CDR3 loop is CASSAEASTQYF. For the CDR3, the DNA is TGTGCCAGCAGCGCCGAAGCTAGTACGCAGTATTTT.

The chain is built from TRBV30 and TRBJ1-4; no clear D. V was cut by 2 bases and J by 0 bases, with 13 bases left in between. This CDR3 spans 16 amino acids. Germline assignment: CDR1 GTSNPN and CDR2 SVGIG (reference sequence). In DNA form, the CDR3 reads TGTGCCTGGAGTCCACCCGACGGAGCAACTAATGAAAAACTGTTTTTT. Translated, it gives CAWSPPDGATNEKLFF.

This clone was observed once. The genes are TRBV11-3 and TRBJ2-2; D uncertain. Germline lookup yields CDR1 SGHNT and CDR2 YENEEA. V was shortened by 8 bases and J by 5 bases, with 6 bases between the two germline ends. This CDR3 region has 11 residues. CDR3 DNA: TGTGCCAGCTCCCTAACCGGGGAGCTGTTTTTT. This codes for CASSLTGELFF.

The CDR3 loop reads CASSLSIRGEGPDYEQYF. The CDR3 DNA is TGTGCCAGCAGTTTATCGATTAGGGGGGAGGGGCCCGACTACGAGCAGTACTTC. The V call is TRBV27, the J call TRBJ2-7, with a weak D call TRBD2 (7 bases). Germline CDR1 MNHEY, CDR2 SMNVEV (reference sequence). The length of the CDR3 is 18 residues. V was cut by 0 bases and J by 3 bases, with 21 bases left in between.

The chain is built from TRBV27 and TRBJ1-2, with D possibly being TRBD1 (6 bases). The CDR3 is 15 amino acids. Germline assignment: CDR1 MNHEY and CDR2 SMNVEV (reference sequence). V was pared by 8 bases and J by 5 bases, with 21 bases between. Here the CDR3 DNA reads TGTGCCAGCGGCCCACTAACAGGGAAGGTATATGGCTACACCTTC. Encoded protein: CASGPLTGKVYGYTF.

J is TRBJ1-2 and V is TRBV6-1; 9 bases align to TRBD1. Germline loops: CDR1 MNHNS, CDR2 SASEGT. V was clipped by 2 bases and J by 8 bases; unmatched bases: 0. The CDR3 has 12 residues. This CDR3 is CASSETGGGYTF. The CDR3, as DNA: TGTGCCAGCAGTGAAACAGGGGGCGGCTACACCTTC.

CDR3 nucleotides: TGTGCCAGCAGCGTAGCCGGAGACAGCACAGATACGCAGTATTTT. It yields the protein CASSVAGDSTDTQYF. The chain couples TRBV9 to TRBJ2-3, with D hard to call. The CDR3 contains 15 residues. Trimming shortened V by 0 bases and J by 0 bases, and 8 bases separated the two germline ends. Looked up from germline, CDR1 is SGDLS and CDR2 is YYNGEE.

The CDR3 DNA follows: TGTGCCAGCAGTGTGACAGGATACGAGCAGTACTTC. Translating it yields CASSVTGYEQYF. The chain joins TRBV2 to TRBJ2-7; a weak D match, TRBD1 (6 bases). The CDR3 is made up of 12 amino acids. V was trimmed by 4 bases and J by 4 bases, leaving 8 bases between them. The germline V gene has CDR1 SNHLY and CDR2 FYNNEI. Filled out from reference TRBV2 and TRBJ2-7, the complete variable domain reads EPEVTQTPSHQVTQMGQEVILRCVPISNHLYFYWYRQILGQKVEFLVSFYNNEISEKSEIFDDQFSVERPDGSNFTLKIRSTKLEDSAMYFCASSVTGYEQYFGPGTRLTVT.

V and J are TRBV6-5 and TRBJ1-6; the D is unclear. V lost 0 bases to trimming and J lost 10 bases, with 10 bases between them. Germline CDR1 and CDR2: MNHEY and SVGAGI. This CDR3 is 14 amino acids long. The CDR3 DNA sequence: TGTGCCAGCAGTTACTCCCTTAGAGGGTCACCCCTCCACTTT. Translation: CASSYSLRGSPLHF.